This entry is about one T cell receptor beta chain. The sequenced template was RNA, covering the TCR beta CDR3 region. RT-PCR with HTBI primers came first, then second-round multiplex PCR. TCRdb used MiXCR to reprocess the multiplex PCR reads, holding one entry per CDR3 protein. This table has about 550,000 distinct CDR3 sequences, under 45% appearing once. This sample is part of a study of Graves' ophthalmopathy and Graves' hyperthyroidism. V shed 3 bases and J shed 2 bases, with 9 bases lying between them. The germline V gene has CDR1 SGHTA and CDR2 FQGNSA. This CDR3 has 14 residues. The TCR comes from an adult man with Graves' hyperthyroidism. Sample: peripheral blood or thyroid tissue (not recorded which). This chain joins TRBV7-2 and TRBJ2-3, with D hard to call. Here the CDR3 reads CASSFSGFTDTQYF. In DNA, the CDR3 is TGTGCCAGCAGCTTTTCTGGCTTCACAGATACGCAGTATTTT. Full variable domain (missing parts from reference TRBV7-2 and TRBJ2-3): GAGVSQSPSNKVTEKGKDVELRCDPISGHTALYWYRQSLGQGLEFLIYFQGNSAPDKSGLPSDRFSAERTGGSVSTLTIQRTQQEDSAVYLCASSFSGFTDTQYFGPGTRLTVL.